The sequence of this TCR beta chain was determined in a study of T cell responses to AZD1222 COVID-19 vaccine. Whole-study findings and limits: In all cases, repertoires were sampled only after the peak T cell response.

Method: immunoSEQ multiplex PCR; TCRdb's copy keeps in-frame clones and lacks some. The sample lists 150,000 to 200,000 clones, roughly 93% seen once, with over 0.75% in the top ten. Germline values: CDR1 MNHEY, CDR2 SVGAGI. V was clipped by 8 bases and J by 5 bases; unmatched bases: 15. There are 15 residues in the CDR3. As to this clone: The antigen is undetermined.

The receptor's source is an adult in good health. Sequenced here: peripheral blood, sampled on day 0 of AZD1222 vaccination. The chain employs TRBV6-5 and TRBJ2-7; the match to TRBD1 covers 7 bases. CDR3 residues: CASAPQTGLIHEQYF. The CDR3 nucleotides read TGTGCCAGCGCCCCCCAGACAGGGTTAATCCACGAGCAGTACTTC.